The rows below give T cell receptor beta chains drawn from one sample of a study of blood T cell repertoires in COVID-19. Profiled with immunoSEQ multiplex PCR; TCRdb holds only in-frame clones, not every one. The table records 62,000 or so clones, roughly four fifths of them present only once. Sequenced sample: peripheral blood. All receptors derive from a human donor in a cohort sampled during active COVID-19. CDR3s include the opening cysteine and the closing phenylalanine or tryptophan. D genes are given only for firm matches. Clone size is not always given. Where it is, it says once, few, many or a class for expanded clones.

V gene: TRBV5-6
clone size: NA
D gene: NA
J gene: TRBJ2-3
CDR3 protein: CASSLAGLSTDTQYF
CDR3 DNA: TGTGCCAGCAGCTTGGCAGGGTTGAGCACAGATACGCAGTATTTT

V gene: TRBV18
clone size: many
D gene: NA
J gene: TRBJ1-2
CDR3 protein: CASSPSTGYGYTF
CDR3 DNA: TGTGCCAGCTCACCCTCGACAGGCTATGGCTACACCTTC

V gene: TRBV5-1
clone size: NA
D gene: TRBD1
J gene: TRBJ2-7
CDR3 protein: CASSLGGTASYEQYF
CDR3 DNA: TGCGCCAGCAGCTTGGGAGGGACAGCGTCCTACGAGCAGTACTTC

V gene: TRBV15
clone size: NA
D gene: NA
J gene: TRBJ2-2
CDR3 protein: CATSRSGLSDTGELFF
CDR3 DNA: TGTGCCACCAGCAGATCCGGACTTAGCGACACCGGGGAGCTGTTTTTT

V gene: TRBV5-1
clone size: NA
D gene: NA
J gene: TRBJ2-5
CDR3 protein: CASRPTGVQETQYF
CDR3 DNA: TGCGCCAGCAGACCTACAGGAGTCCAAGAGACCCAGTACTTC

V gene: TRBV14
clone size: NA
D gene: NA
J gene: TRBJ1-6
CDR3 protein: CASSRDLGSPLHF
CDR3 DNA: TGTGCCAGCAGTCGGGATCTCGGTTCACCCCTCCACTTT

V gene: TRBV7-2
clone size: once
D gene: TRBD2
J gene: TRBJ2-7
CDR3 protein: CASSPLAGGRGEQYF
CDR3 DNA: TGTGCCAGCAGCCCCCTAGCGGGGGGCCGGGGTGAGCAGTACTTC

V gene: TRBV30
clone size: NA
D gene: TRBD1
J gene: TRBJ1-2
CDR3 protein: CAWSRDRGRQGGYTF
CDR3 DNA: TGTGCCTGGAGTAGAGACAGGGGGCGACAAGGTGGCTACACCTTC

V gene: TRBV6-5
clone size: NA
D gene: NA
J gene: TRBJ1-5
CDR3 protein: CASSLNGQSNQPQHF
CDR3 DNA: TGTGCCAGCAGTCTTAACGGACAGAGCAATCAGCCCCAGCATTTT

V gene: TRBV4-2
clone size: NA
D gene: TRBD1
J gene: TRBJ1-2
CDR3 protein: CASSQTGTGGPGYTF
CDR3 DNA: TGTGCCAGCAGCCAAACCGGGACAGGGGGCCCGGGCTACACCTTC

V gene: TRBV7-8
clone size: NA
D gene: TRBD2
J gene: TRBJ2-1
CDR3 protein: CASSLYGTSGGSNEQFF
CDR3 DNA: TGTGCCAGCAGCTTATATGGGACTAGCGGGGGGAGCAATGAGCAGTTCTTC

V gene: TRBV12-3/TRBV12-4
clone size: few
D gene: NA
J gene: TRBJ2-1
CDR3 protein: CASSSEISGEQFF
CDR3 DNA: TGTGCCAGCAGTTCAGAGATTAGCGGTGAGCAGTTCTTC

V gene: TRBV29-1
clone size: few
D gene: NA
J gene: TRBJ2-7
CDR3 protein: CSVVHGLENEQYF
CDR3 DNA: TGCAGCGTTGTCCATGGTTTAGAGAACGAGCAGTACTTC

V gene: TRBV7-3
clone size: few
D gene: NA
J gene: TRBJ2-3
CDR3 protein: CASSLAQSASTDTQYF
CDR3 DNA: TGTGCCAGCAGCTTAGCACAGTCCGCTAGCACAGATACGCAGTATTTT

V gene: TRBV19
clone size: NA
D gene: NA
J gene: TRBJ1-3
CDR3 protein: CASTPSRDYSGNTIYF
CDR3 DNA: TGTGCCAGTACCCCTTCCAGGGACTACTCTGGAAACACCATATATTTT

V gene: TRBV3-1/TRBV3-2
clone size: NA
D gene: NA
J gene: TRBJ1-3
CDR3 protein: CASSQRPGSSGNTIYF
CDR3 DNA: TGTGCCAGCAGCCAAAGGCCGGGGAGCTCTGGAAACACCATATATTTT

V gene: TRBV10-2
clone size: NA
D gene: NA
J gene: TRBJ1-2
CDR3 protein: CASSEADFYGYTF
CDR3 DNA: TGCGCCAGCAGTGAGGCGGATTTCTATGGCTACACCTTC